This T cell receptor (beta chain) stems from a study of cytomegalovirus exposure and HLA in healthy donors. Study details: Out of 150 million to 200 million T cells, an earlier analysis found roughly 110 million unique TCR beta sequences in total. General study findings and limits: A cluster of highly shared sequence variants was likely a sequencing artifact. A missense DCLRE1C variant was associated with V- and J-gene trimming of TCR beta chains in a later analysis, and an independent cohort replicated the association.

In the PCR, 60 Vbeta and 13 Jbeta primers were used. Here immunoSEQ multiplex PCR was the method, and the copy in TCRdb shows in-frame clones only, minus some. The sample holds more than 95,000 clones, 83% seen once. V shed 5 bases and J 0 bases; nucleotides not matched to a gene: 9. The CDR3 contains 16 residues. CDR1 is SEHNR and CDR2 is FQNEAQ in the germline V gene (reference sequence). Concerning this clone itself: Its antigen is undetermined.

This sequence originates from a man between 18 and 35 years old in good health and CMV-seronegative. The J gene is TRBJ2-5, the V gene TRBV7-9, with 7 bases aligning to TRBD1. Sequenced sample: PBMCs. The DNA of the CDR3 is TGTGCCAGCAGCCGGCCCGGACAGGCCTACCAAGAGACCCAGTACTTC. This translates into CASSRPGQAYQETQYF.